This record covers a single T cell receptor beta chain. The antigen is not known. Clones were read by immunoSEQ multiplex PCR, and TCRdb kept only the in-frame ones, dropping some. The sample gives about 2.1 million clones, around 93% of which show up once; about 1.7% is in the top ten. In the naive CD8 group, cells lacked CD45RO and were positively selected for CCR7, so terminally differentiated effector memory CD45RA+ cells were left out. The data belong to a study of shared clonotypes between healthy human individuals. Overall study: A donor's plate count was three for CD4 naive and three for CD4 memory; CD8 naive had two and CD8 memory one. Study results and caveats: Clonotypes that were shared across a handful of donors made up around 5% of naive CD4 clonotypes.

The J segment lost 1 base and the V segment lost 2 bases, leaving 2 bases of the junction unmatched. Germline V gene sequence: CDR1 WNHNN, CDR2 SYGVQD (reference sequence). This CDR3 has 16 residues. The specimen sequenced was naive CD8+ T cells from PBMCs. The rearrangement joins TRBV10-1 to TRBJ2-7; 13 bases line up with TRBD2. This clonotype originated in a man younger than 35 in good health. Some clones in this sample may be carry-over from other donors' samples. CDR3 coding DNA: TGCGCCAGCAGTGAGGAACTAGCGGGAGGGTCCTACGAGCAGTACTTC. Protein product: CASSEELAGGSYEQYF.